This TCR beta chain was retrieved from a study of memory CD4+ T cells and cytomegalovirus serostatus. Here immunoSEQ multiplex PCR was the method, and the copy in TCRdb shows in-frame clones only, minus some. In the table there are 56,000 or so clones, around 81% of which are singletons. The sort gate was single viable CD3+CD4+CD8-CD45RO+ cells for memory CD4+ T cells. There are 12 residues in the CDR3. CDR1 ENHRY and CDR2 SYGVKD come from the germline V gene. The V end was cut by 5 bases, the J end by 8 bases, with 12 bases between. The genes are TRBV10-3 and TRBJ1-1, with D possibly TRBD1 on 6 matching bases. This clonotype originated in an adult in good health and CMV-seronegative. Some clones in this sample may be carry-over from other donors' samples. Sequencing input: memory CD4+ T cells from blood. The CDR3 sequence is CAISLPQGEAFF. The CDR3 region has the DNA TGTGCCATCAGTCTACCCCAGGGGGAAGCTTTCTTT.